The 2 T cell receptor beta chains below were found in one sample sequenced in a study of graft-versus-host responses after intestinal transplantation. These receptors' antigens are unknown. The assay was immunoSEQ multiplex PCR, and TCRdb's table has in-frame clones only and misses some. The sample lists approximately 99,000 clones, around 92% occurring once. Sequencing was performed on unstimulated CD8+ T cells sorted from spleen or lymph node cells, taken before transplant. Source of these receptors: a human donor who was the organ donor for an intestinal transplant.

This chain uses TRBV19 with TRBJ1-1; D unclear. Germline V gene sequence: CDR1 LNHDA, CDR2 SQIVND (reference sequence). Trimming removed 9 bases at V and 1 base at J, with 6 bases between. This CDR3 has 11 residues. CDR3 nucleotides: TGTGCCAGAACAAAGAACACTGAAGCTTTCTTT. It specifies CARTKNTEAFF.

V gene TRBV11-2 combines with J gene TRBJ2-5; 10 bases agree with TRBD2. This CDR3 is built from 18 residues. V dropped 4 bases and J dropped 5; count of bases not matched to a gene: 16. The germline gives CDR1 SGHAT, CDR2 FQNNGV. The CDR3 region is CASSSLQLLAGVSETQYF. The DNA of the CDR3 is TGTGCCAGCAGCTCATTACAGTTGCTAGCGGGAGTTTCGGAGACCCAGTACTTC.